These T cell receptor beta chains were read from a single sample in a study of control samples from healthy donors and cancer patients. Some clones are missing from TCRdb's copy, which holds only in-frame ones; the method was immunoSEQ multiplex PCR. The sample includes 150,000 or so clones, around 95% of them seen just once. Material: blood. Receptors originate from a man aged 35-49 years in good health. CDR3s include the opening cysteine and the closing phenylalanine or tryptophan. Fields, in order: D gene, J gene, V gene, clone size, CDR3 DNA, CDR3 protein. The D gene is left open where the match is weak. Size values are once, few and many counts, or a class for expanded clones, and some rows have none.

d_call: NA
j_call: TRBJ1-6
v_call: TRBV6-1
clone_size: NA
cdr3_nt: TGTGCCAGCAGTGAAGGTAGGGGGAATTCACCCCTCCACTTT
cdr3_aa: CASSEGRGNSPLHF

d_call: TRBD1
j_call: TRBJ2-6
v_call: TRBV19
clone_size: NA
cdr3_nt: TGTGCCAGTAGTATAGTGTGGGGACAGGGGGCCAACGTCCTGACTTTC
cdr3_aa: CASSIVWGQGANVLTF

d_call: NA
j_call: TRBJ1-6
v_call: TRBV6-6
clone_size: NA
cdr3_nt: TGTGCCAGCACTCGCGGAAATTCACCCCTCCACTTT
cdr3_aa: CASTRGNSPLHF

d_call: NA
j_call: TRBJ1-2
v_call: TRBV6-5
clone_size: NA
cdr3_nt: TGTGCCAGCAGGCGAGGCAGGAATAACTATGGCTACACCTTC
cdr3_aa: CASRRGRNNYGYTF

d_call: NA
j_call: TRBJ2-7
v_call: TRBV28
clone_size: NA
cdr3_nt: TGTGCCAGCGAGTCGTCCGGGGCCACCTACGAGCAGTACTTC
cdr3_aa: CASESSGATYEQYF

d_call: NA
j_call: TRBJ1-2
v_call: TRBV7-2
clone_size: NA
cdr3_nt: TGTGCCAGCAGCTTAGGATCAGGAGTCAACTATGGCTACACCTTC
cdr3_aa: CASSLGSGVNYGYTF

d_call: TRBD2
j_call: TRBJ2-2
v_call: TRBV12-5
clone_size: NA
cdr3_nt: TGTGCTAGTGGTTTGGCCGGGGGGGCCGGGGAGCTGTTTTTT
cdr3_aa: CASGLAGGAGELFF

d_call: NA
j_call: TRBJ2-3
v_call: TRBV7-2
clone_size: NA
cdr3_nt: TGTGCCAGCAGCTTAGGACTAGCAGATACGCAGTATTTT
cdr3_aa: CASSLGLADTQYF

d_call: NA
j_call: TRBJ2-1
v_call: TRBV28
clone_size: NA
cdr3_nt: TGTGCCAGCAGTTCGGGGTACCATGAGCAGTTCTTC
cdr3_aa: CASSSGYHEQFF

d_call: NA
j_call: TRBJ1-1
v_call: TRBV19
clone_size: once
cdr3_nt: TGTGCCAGTAGTACCCCCGGGGGATCCACTGAAGCTTTCTTT
cdr3_aa: CASSTPGGSTEAFF

d_call: NA
j_call: TRBJ1-2
v_call: TRBV12-5
clone_size: NA
cdr3_nt: TGTGCTAGTGGTCCCCTCGGAGTCCTAAGGGGGTATGGCTACACCTTC
cdr3_aa: CASGPLGVLRGYGYTF

d_call: NA
j_call: TRBJ2-2
v_call: TRBV7-2
clone_size: NA
cdr3_nt: TGTGCCAGCAGCTCCCCCCCGGGGGACTTTAACACCGGGGAGCTGTTTTTT
cdr3_aa: CASSSPPGDFNTGELFF

d_call: NA
j_call: TRBJ2-7
v_call: TRBV27
clone_size: NA
cdr3_nt: TGTGCCAGCAGTCCCTCAGATGGCGAGCAGTACTTC
cdr3_aa: CASSPSDGEQYF

d_call: TRBD1
j_call: TRBJ1-1
v_call: TRBV28
clone_size: NA
cdr3_nt: TGTGCCAGCAGTTTAGGGACAGGGGGGTTCACTGAAGCTTTCTTT
cdr3_aa: CASSLGTGGFTEAFF

d_call: TRBD1
j_call: TRBJ2-7
v_call: TRBV13
clone_size: NA
cdr3_nt: TGTGCCAGCGGTCAGACAGGGTACTACGAGCAGTACTTC
cdr3_aa: CASGQTGYYEQYF

d_call: NA
j_call: TRBJ1-1
v_call: TRBV7-2
clone_size: NA
cdr3_nt: TGTGCCAGCAGCTTAGGGGAGGGCTGGGCCACTGAAGCTTTCTTT
cdr3_aa: CASSLGEGWATEAFF

d_call: TRBD1
j_call: TRBJ2-7
v_call: TRBV30
clone_size: once
cdr3_nt: TGTGCCTGGAGTCTAGGGGACAGCTCCTACGAGCAGTACTTC
cdr3_aa: CAWSLGDSSYEQYF

d_call: NA
j_call: TRBJ1-2
v_call: TRBV19
clone_size: NA
cdr3_nt: TGTGCCAGTAGTATCAGGACGGGCAGCTATGGCTACACCTTC
cdr3_aa: CASSIRTGSYGYTF

d_call: NA
j_call: TRBJ2-3
v_call: TRBV7-2
clone_size: NA
cdr3_nt: TGTGCCAGCAGCTTAGGGACAGCCCTCACAGATACGCAGTATTTT
cdr3_aa: CASSLGTALTDTQYF

d_call: NA
j_call: TRBJ1-2
v_call: TRBV30
clone_size: NA
cdr3_nt: TGTGCCTGGAGTGTACTCGGCCGGGGTGGCTACACCTTC
cdr3_aa: CAWSVLGRGGYTF

d_call: NA
j_call: TRBJ2-5
v_call: TRBV6-2/TRBV6-3
clone_size: NA
cdr3_nt: TGTGCCAGCAGTTACTCGACTACGTGGGGGGGCCGGGAGACCCAGTACTTC
cdr3_aa: CASSYSTTWGGRETQYF

d_call: NA
j_call: TRBJ1-2
v_call: TRBV27
clone_size: NA
cdr3_nt: TGTGCCAGCAGTTCGCCAGGGATCATCGGCGGCTACACCTTC
cdr3_aa: CASSSPGIIGGYTF

d_call: TRBD2
j_call: TRBJ2-3
v_call: TRBV11-2
clone_size: NA
cdr3_nt: TGTGCCAGCAGACTAGCGGGGAACACAGATACGCAGTATTTT
cdr3_aa: CASRLAGNTDTQYF

d_call: NA
j_call: TRBJ1-3
v_call: TRBV5-1
clone_size: NA
cdr3_nt: TGCGCCAGCAGTGTCGCAGGGGTCTCTGGAAACACCATATATTTT
cdr3_aa: CASSVAGVSGNTIYF

d_call: TRBD1
j_call: TRBJ1-1
v_call: TRBV6-5
clone_size: NA
cdr3_nt: TGTGCCATTCAACAGGGGGCGATCCCTGAAGCTTTCTTT
cdr3_aa: CAIQQGAIPEAFF

d_call: NA
j_call: TRBJ1-1
v_call: TRBV6-1
clone_size: NA
cdr3_nt: TGTGCCAGCAGTGAAGAGCGGATCACTGAAGCTTTCTTT
cdr3_aa: CASSEERITEAFF

d_call: NA
j_call: TRBJ2-1
v_call: TRBV10-3
clone_size: NA
cdr3_nt: TGTGCCATCTCGACCGCAGCCTACAATGAGCAGTTCTTC
cdr3_aa: CAISTAAYNEQFF

d_call: TRBD1
j_call: TRBJ2-2
v_call: TRBV6-5
clone_size: NA
cdr3_nt: TGTGCCAGCAGTCAGGGGGCCGCCGGGGAGCTGTTTTTT
cdr3_aa: CASSQGAAGELFF

d_call: TRBD1
j_call: TRBJ2-7
v_call: TRBV5-6
clone_size: NA
cdr3_nt: TGTGCCAGCAGCCGGGGACAGGGCGGCTACGAGCAGTACTTC
cdr3_aa: CASSRGQGGYEQYF

d_call: NA
j_call: TRBJ2-1
v_call: TRBV7-6
clone_size: NA
cdr3_nt: TGTGCCAGCAGTCCCGATGGGACGTTTTCCTACAATGAGCAGTTCTTC
cdr3_aa: CASSPDGTFSYNEQFF

d_call: NA
j_call: TRBJ1-4
v_call: TRBV9
clone_size: NA
cdr3_nt: TGTGCCAGCAGCCCAACAGGGTCAACTAATGAAAAACTGTTTTTT
cdr3_aa: CASSPTGSTNEKLFF

d_call: NA
j_call: TRBJ1-3
v_call: TRBV30
clone_size: NA
cdr3_nt: TGTGCCTTCGAGACGGGGTACTATTCACGATCTGGAAACACCATATATTTT
cdr3_aa: CAFETGYYSRSGNTIYF

d_call: NA
j_call: TRBJ1-2
v_call: TRBV6-5
clone_size: NA
cdr3_nt: TGTGCCAGCAGTTCACTGCGTACTAACTATGGCTACACCTTC
cdr3_aa: CASSSLRTNYGYTF

d_call: TRBD2
j_call: TRBJ2-1
v_call: TRBV6-2/TRBV6-3
clone_size: once
cdr3_nt: TGTGCCAGCAGCCCTGGACTAGCGGGGGGTAGCTCCTACAATGAGCAGTTCTTC
cdr3_aa: CASSPGLAGGSSYNEQFF

d_call: NA
j_call: TRBJ1-5
v_call: TRBV28
clone_size: NA
cdr3_nt: TGTGCCAGCAGTTTTCGCCGACGGCCAAATGGGGGAAGGTATCAGCCCCAGCATTTT
cdr3_aa: CASSFRRRPNGGRYQPQHF

d_call: NA
j_call: TRBJ1-2
v_call: TRBV30
clone_size: NA
cdr3_nt: TGTGCCTGGAGTGTGGCAGGGGTTTTCTATGGCTACACCTTC
cdr3_aa: CAWSVAGVFYGYTF

d_call: NA
j_call: TRBJ2-3
v_call: TRBV5-4
clone_size: NA
cdr3_nt: TGTGCCAGCAGCCGCCCGCCAGCAGATACGCAGTATTTT
cdr3_aa: CASSRPPADTQYF

d_call: NA
j_call: TRBJ2-3
v_call: TRBV10-2
clone_size: NA
cdr3_nt: TGCGCCAGCGGGAATTTAAACACAGATACGCAGTATTTT
cdr3_aa: CASGNLNTDTQYF

d_call: NA
j_call: TRBJ1-2
v_call: TRBV6-5
clone_size: few
cdr3_nt: TGTGCCAGCAGTTTGGGGGCTAACTATGGCTACACCTTC
cdr3_aa: CASSLGANYGYTF

d_call: TRBD2
j_call: TRBJ2-2
v_call: TRBV6-2/TRBV6-3
clone_size: NA
cdr3_nt: TGTGCCAGCAGTTACCGGCTAGCGGGAAACACCGGGGAGCTGTTTTTT
cdr3_aa: CASSYRLAGNTGELFF

d_call: TRBD1
j_call: TRBJ1-2
v_call: TRBV4-1
clone_size: NA
cdr3_nt: TGCGCCAGCAGCCCTGGCGGGACAGGGGGAGTTAACTATGGCTACACCTTC
cdr3_aa: CASSPGGTGGVNYGYTF

d_call: NA
j_call: TRBJ1-2
v_call: TRBV7-9
clone_size: NA
cdr3_nt: TGTGCCAGCAGCTTAGACGGATTGGTAGCCTATGGCTACACCTTC
cdr3_aa: CASSLDGLVAYGYTF

d_call: TRBD1
j_call: TRBJ1-1
v_call: TRBV9
clone_size: NA
cdr3_nt: TGTGCCAGCTCAGGACAGGAGGTTGAAGCTTTCTTT
cdr3_aa: CASSGQEVEAFF

d_call: TRBD1
j_call: TRBJ1-1
v_call: TRBV3-1/TRBV3-2
clone_size: NA
cdr3_nt: TGTGCCAGCAGCCCACGTGGGACAGCGAACACTGAAGCTTTCTTT
cdr3_aa: CASSPRGTANTEAFF

d_call: NA
j_call: TRBJ1-1
v_call: TRBV9
clone_size: NA
cdr3_nt: TGTGCCAGCAGCCCCGCCGGGACTGACATGAACACTGAAGCTTTCTTT
cdr3_aa: CASSPAGTDMNTEAFF

d_call: NA
j_call: TRBJ1-3
v_call: TRBV15
clone_size: few
cdr3_nt: TGTGCCACCAGCAGTGCCTCTGGAAACACCATATATTTT
cdr3_aa: CATSSASGNTIYF

d_call: TRBD1
j_call: TRBJ2-6
v_call: TRBV19
clone_size: NA
cdr3_nt: TGTGCCAGTAGTATAGGACAGGGGAGCTCTGGGGCCAACGTCCTGACTTTC
cdr3_aa: CASSIGQGSSGANVLTF

d_call: NA
j_call: TRBJ1-3
v_call: TRBV10-1
clone_size: once
cdr3_nt: TGCGCCAGCAGTGGGGATACAAGATCTGGAAACACCATATATTTT
cdr3_aa: CASSGDTRSGNTIYF

d_call: TRBD1
j_call: TRBJ1-1
v_call: TRBV5-1
clone_size: NA
cdr3_nt: TGCGCCAGCAGCTTCACAGGGGGGGTGAACACTGAAGCTTTCTTT
cdr3_aa: CASSFTGGVNTEAFF

d_call: NA
j_call: TRBJ1-2
v_call: TRBV7-8
clone_size: NA
cdr3_nt: TGTGCCAGCAGCTTAGTGGGGGACTATGGCTACACCTTC
cdr3_aa: CASSLVGDYGYTF

d_call: TRBD2
j_call: TRBJ2-5
v_call: TRBV6-6
clone_size: NA
cdr3_nt: TGTGCCAGCAGTCCCGGGGGGGGGCTTGCAGAGACCCAGTACTTC
cdr3_aa: CASSPGGGLAETQYF

d_call: NA
j_call: TRBJ2-2
v_call: TRBV4-3
clone_size: NA
cdr3_nt: TGCGCCAGCAGCCACTGGGACATCAACACCGGGGAGCTGTTTTTT
cdr3_aa: CASSHWDINTGELFF

d_call: NA
j_call: TRBJ2-7
v_call: TRBV6-5
clone_size: NA
cdr3_nt: TGTGCCAGCAGTTACTCGAGGGATCCGTTCAACGAGCAGTACTTC
cdr3_aa: CASSYSRDPFNEQYF

d_call: NA
j_call: TRBJ1-5
v_call: TRBV4-1
clone_size: NA
cdr3_nt: TGCGCCAGCAGCCAAAACAGTCTTAATCAGCCCCAGCATTTT
cdr3_aa: CASSQNSLNQPQHF

d_call: NA
j_call: TRBJ1-5
v_call: TRBV6-1
clone_size: NA
cdr3_nt: TGTGCCAGCAGTGACAGGGTCTACCAGCCCCAGCATTTT
cdr3_aa: CASSDRVYQPQHF